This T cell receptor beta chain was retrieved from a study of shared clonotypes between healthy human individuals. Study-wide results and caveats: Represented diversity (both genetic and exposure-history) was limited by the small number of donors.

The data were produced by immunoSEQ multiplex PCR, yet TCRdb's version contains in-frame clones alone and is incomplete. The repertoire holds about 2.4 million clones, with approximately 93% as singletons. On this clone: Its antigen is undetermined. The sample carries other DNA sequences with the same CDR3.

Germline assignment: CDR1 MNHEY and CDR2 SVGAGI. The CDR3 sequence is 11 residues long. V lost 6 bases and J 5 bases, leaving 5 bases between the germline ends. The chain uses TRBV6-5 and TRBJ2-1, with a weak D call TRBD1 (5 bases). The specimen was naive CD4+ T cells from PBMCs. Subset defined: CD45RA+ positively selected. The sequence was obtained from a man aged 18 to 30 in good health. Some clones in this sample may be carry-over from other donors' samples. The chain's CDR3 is CASSRDNEQFF. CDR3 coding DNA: TGTGCCAGCAGCAGGGACAATGAGCAGTTCTTC.